The TCR beta chain under discussion was sequenced for a study of T cell responses to AZD1222 COVID-19 vaccine. The CDR3 covers 17 residues. Germline V lookup: CDR1 SEHNR, CDR2 FQNEAQ (reference sequence). V was clipped by 5 bases and J by 5 bases, with 21 bases between them. Assay: immunoSEQ multiplex PCR; the TCRdb copy retains only in-frame clones and omits some. The table shows some 120,000 clones, with about 85% occurring only once. The gene calls are TRBV7-9 and TRBJ1-4, with D perhaps matching TRBD1 (6 bases). The source was peripheral blood, collected on day 0 of AZD1222 vaccination. This receptor was identified in an adult in good health. The CDR3 is CASSQPFAGVPNEKLFF. CDR3 DNA sequence: TGTGCCAGCAGCCAACCCTTTGCAGGGGTCCCAAATGAAAAACTGTTTTTT.